Listed below are T cell receptor beta chains from one sample, sequenced in a study of control samples from healthy donors and cancer patients. TCRdb keeps only in-frame clones here, not all; method: immunoSEQ multiplex PCR. The sample lists roughly 130,000 clones, under 95% occurring once. Sequencing was carried out using PBMCs. The receptors originated from a man in his fifties with head and neck cancer. Each CDR3 is given without its conserved first and last residue.

j_call: TRBJ1-5; v_call: TRBV4-2; cdr3_aa: ASSQEGLANQPQH
j_call: TRBJ2-6; v_call: TRBV4-2; cdr3_aa: ASSPPPAGANVLT
j_call: TRBJ1-2; v_call: TRBV6-1; cdr3_aa: ASSDPAGTATGSYGYT
j_call: TRBJ2-3; v_call: TRBV30; cdr3_aa: AWTRGQYTDTQY
j_call: TRBJ2-1; v_call: TRBV3-1/TRBV3-2; cdr3_aa: ASKRSTYNEQF
j_call: TRBJ2-5; v_call: TRBV9; cdr3_aa: ASSPPGYETQY
j_call: TRBJ1-1; v_call: TRBV6-1; cdr3_aa: ASSEQGTEAF
j_call: TRBJ1-1; v_call: TRBV24-1; cdr3_aa: ATSDFGQGPENTEAF
j_call: TRBJ1-1; v_call: TRBV12-3/TRBV12-4; cdr3_aa: ARKKAGTNEAF
j_call: TRBJ2-3; v_call: TRBV11-2; cdr3_aa: ASSSSGARGTQY
j_call: TRBJ2-2; v_call: TRBV3-1/TRBV3-2; cdr3_aa: ASSPDFGELF
j_call: TRBJ2-3; v_call: TRBV9; cdr3_aa: ASSDLSMAGGNTDTQY
j_call: TRBJ2-3; v_call: TRBV7-6; cdr3_aa: ASSFSGGRYTDTQY
j_call: TRBJ2-5; v_call: TRBV7-2; cdr3_aa: ASSFAPAETQY
j_call: TRBJ2-4; v_call: TRBV4-3; cdr3_aa: ASSQERAQGIHIQY
j_call: TRBJ2-1; v_call: TRBV19; cdr3_aa: ASSSTSAGGKDEQF
j_call: TRBJ1-1; v_call: TRBV7-2; cdr3_aa: ASSLLLTRAEAF
j_call: TRBJ2-7; v_call: TRBV6-5; cdr3_aa: ASSKYRDGYEQY
j_call: TRBJ2-3; v_call: TRBV29-1; cdr3_aa: SVEDRWSARSSTDTQY
j_call: TRBJ1-5; v_call: TRBV19; cdr3_aa: ATAGGGNQPQH
j_call: TRBJ1-4; v_call: TRBV28; cdr3_aa: ASSSLGRSVGEKLF
j_call: TRBJ1-1; v_call: TRBV9; cdr3_aa: ASSVGINTEAF
j_call: TRBJ2-4; v_call: TRBV18; cdr3_aa: ASSRDRGMQNIQY
j_call: TRBJ2-3; v_call: TRBV5-1; cdr3_aa: ASSQGLTDTQY
j_call: TRBJ1-2; v_call: TRBV10-3; cdr3_aa: AISEFLAGYT
j_call: TRBJ1-4; v_call: TRBV19; cdr3_aa: ASRESLDEKLF
j_call: TRBJ2-2; v_call: TRBV7-8; cdr3_aa: ASSLYQLVSGELF
j_call: TRBJ1-2; v_call: TRBV6-5; cdr3_aa: ASITLSSWGYT
j_call: TRBJ1-6; v_call: TRBV2; cdr3_aa: ARNSGASYNSPLH
j_call: TRBJ2-1; v_call: TRBV5-1; cdr3_aa: ASRQGDPLSYNEQF
j_call: TRBJ2-2; v_call: TRBV9; cdr3_aa: ASTLLPGTSNTGELF
j_call: TRBJ2-1; v_call: TRBV6-6; cdr3_aa: ASKGTVYNEQF
j_call: TRBJ2-4; v_call: TRBV19; cdr3_aa: ASSLRGGKNIQY
j_call: TRBJ2-3; v_call: TRBV12-3/TRBV12-4; cdr3_aa: ASSIDRATTQY
j_call: TRBJ2-5; v_call: TRBV19; cdr3_aa: ASSILGTEQETQY
j_call: TRBJ1-2; v_call: TRBV3-1/TRBV3-2; cdr3_aa: ASSQLRDTSYGYT
j_call: TRBJ1-2; v_call: TRBV28; cdr3_aa: ASSSDGSSRGYT
j_call: TRBJ1-5; v_call: TRBV10-3; cdr3_aa: AISESSQTNQPQH
j_call: TRBJ1-4; v_call: TRBV5-1; cdr3_aa: ASSRDATNEKLF
j_call: TRBJ1-1; v_call: TRBV5-4; cdr3_aa: ASSLGGRENTEAF
j_call: TRBJ2-3; v_call: TRBV18; cdr3_aa: ASFPGRGRETDTQY
j_call: TRBJ1-4; v_call: TRBV30; cdr3_aa: AWSVPRTGGNEKLF
j_call: TRBJ2-1; v_call: TRBV30; cdr3_aa: AWSGGGPLEEQF
j_call: TRBJ1-2; v_call: TRBV27; cdr3_aa: ASGGRDSRTNYGYT
j_call: TRBJ2-2; v_call: TRBV7-4; cdr3_aa: ASSPRTRFLAGELF
j_call: TRBJ1-6; v_call: TRBV7-8; cdr3_aa: ASSLRGFNSPLH
j_call: TRBJ1-2; v_call: TRBV4-3; cdr3_aa: ASSQDGEGYGYT
j_call: TRBJ2-5; v_call: TRBV11-3; cdr3_aa: ASSGGPGETQY
j_call: TRBJ2-7; v_call: TRBV27; cdr3_aa: ASSFTGAVEQY
j_call: TRBJ2-7; v_call: TRBV3-1/TRBV3-2; cdr3_aa: ASSQRPGRGIYEQY
j_call: TRBJ1-2; v_call: TRBV6-2/TRBV6-3; cdr3_aa: ASSYIQRGDYGYT
j_call: TRBJ1-2; v_call: TRBV7-2; cdr3_aa: ASSSAGGGYGYT
j_call: TRBJ2-3; v_call: TRBV6-2/TRBV6-3; cdr3_aa: ASSSHLAADTQY
j_call: TRBJ2-2; v_call: TRBV28; cdr3_aa: ASSPSGGANTGELF